The 3 T cell receptor beta chains presented below share a single source sample, sequenced in a study of blood T cell repertoires in COVID-19. Clones were sequenced by immunoSEQ multiplex PCR, and TCRdb holds only the in-frame ones, with some missing. The table has approximately 90,000 clones, 70% to 90% seen once. Sequencing input: peripheral blood. All receptors come from a man at least 80 years old with active or convalescent COVID-19.

The CDR3 reads CASSSRIGLAASYNEQFF. CDR3 in DNA: TGTGCCAGCAGCTCGCGTATCGGACTAGCGGCCTCCTACAATGAGCAGTTCTTC. J is TRBJ2-1 and V is TRBV11-2, with 10 bases that match TRBD2. The CDR3 consists of 18 residues. The trim removed 4 bases at V and 0 bases at J, leaving 9 bases unmatched. Per the germline V gene, CDR1 is SGHAT and CDR2 is FQNNGV.

V gene TRBV7-9 combines with J gene TRBJ1-4; possible D gene TRBD1, 5 bases. This CDR3 has 14 residues. V shed 2 bases and J shed 5 bases, with 9 bases lying between them. Germline V lookup: CDR1 SEHNR, CDR2 FQNEAQ (reference sequence). Here the CDR3 DNA reads TGTGCCAGCAGCTTAAAACAGGCCAATGAAAAACTGTTTTTT. It is translated as CASSLKQANEKLFF. The entire variable domain, with the rest obtained from reference TRBV7-9 and TRBJ1-4, is as follows: DTGVSQNPRHKITKRGQNVTFRCDPISEHNRLYWYRQTLGQGPEFLTYFQNEAQLEKSRLLSDRFSAERPKGSFSTLEIQRTEQGDSAMYLCASSLKQANEKLFFGSGTQLSVL.

Only one count was recorded for this clone. The chain employs TRBV6-2 or TRBV6-3 and TRBJ2-3; perhaps TRBD2 as D (5 bases). In germline, CDR1 is MNHEY, CDR2 SVGEGT. The germline V and J ends were trimmed by 6 bases and 6 bases, with 22 bases remaining between them. The CDR3 runs 16 residues. The CDR3 sequence is CASSRTERLDPDTQYF. CDR3 sequence (DNA): TGTGCCAGCAGCCGTACGGAGCGGCTCGATCCCGATACGCAGTATTTT.